Below, one TCR beta chain is given with its context. Its antigen remains unknown. The length of the CDR3 is 14 residues. Germline values: CDR1 DFQATT, CDR2 SNEGSKA (reference sequence). V shed 5 bases and J shed 6 bases, with 18 bases lying between them. These data belong to a study of CD8 T cells in Susac syndrome. Reverse transcription used about 0.45 to 1 ug RNA and random hexamers. With immunoSEQ multiplex PCR, TCR beta CDR3 was amplified across 54 Vbeta and 13 Jbeta. TCRdb re-derived calls from the immunoSEQ multiplex PCR reads in MiXCR, one entry per CDR3 protein. The table includes roughly 150,000 distinct CDR3 sequences, around 95% detected once. Overall study findings and caveats: The study conceded that its TCR sequencing and HLA analysis involved relatively few individuals.

The authors sequenced TCR beta from blood CD8+ and CD4+ T cells. FACS was used to enrich TEMRA cells, whereas the CD8+ and CD4+ T cells were obtained by negative isolation. The V and J genes are TRBV20-1 and TRBJ2-3, with D perhaps TRBD2 (5 bases). This clonotype was obtained from a human donor with multiple sclerosis. Input material: CD8+ T cells from PBMCs. The CDR3 DNA reads as TGCAGTGCTCGACCGAGATTAACGGGGGATACGCAGTATTTT. It translates to CSARPRLTGDTQYF.